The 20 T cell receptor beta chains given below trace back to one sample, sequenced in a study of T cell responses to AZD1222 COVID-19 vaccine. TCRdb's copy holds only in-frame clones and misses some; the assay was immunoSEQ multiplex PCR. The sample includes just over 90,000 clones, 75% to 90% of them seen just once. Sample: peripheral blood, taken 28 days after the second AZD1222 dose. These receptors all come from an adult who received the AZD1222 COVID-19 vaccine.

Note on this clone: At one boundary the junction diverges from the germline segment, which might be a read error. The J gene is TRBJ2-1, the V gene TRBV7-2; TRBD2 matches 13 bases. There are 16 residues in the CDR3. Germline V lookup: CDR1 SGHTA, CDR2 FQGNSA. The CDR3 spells CASSLAGTSGINEQFF. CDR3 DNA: TGTGCCAGCAGCCTAGCCGGGACTAGCGGGATCAATGAGCAGTTCTTC. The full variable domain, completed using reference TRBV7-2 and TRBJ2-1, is GAGVSQSPSNKVTEKGKDVELRCDPISGHTALYWYRQSLGQGLEFLIYFQGNSAPDKSGLPSDRFSAERTGGSVSTLTIQRTQQEDSAVYLCASSLAGTSGINEQFFGPGTRLTVL.

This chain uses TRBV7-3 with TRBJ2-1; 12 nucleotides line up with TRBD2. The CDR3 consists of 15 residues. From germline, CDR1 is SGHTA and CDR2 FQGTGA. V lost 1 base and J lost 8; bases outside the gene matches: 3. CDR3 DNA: TGTGCCAGCAGCTTAAGACTAGCGGGAGCCGATGAGCAGTTCTTC. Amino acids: CASSLRLAGADEQFF.

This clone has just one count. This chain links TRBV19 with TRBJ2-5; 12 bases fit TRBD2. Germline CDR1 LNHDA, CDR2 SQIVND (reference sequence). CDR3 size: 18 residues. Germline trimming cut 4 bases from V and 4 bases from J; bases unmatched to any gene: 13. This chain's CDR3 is CASSTLHLTSGGGETQYF. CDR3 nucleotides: TGTGCCAGTAGTACTCTTCACCTGACTAGCGGGGGAGGAGAGACCCAGTACTTC.

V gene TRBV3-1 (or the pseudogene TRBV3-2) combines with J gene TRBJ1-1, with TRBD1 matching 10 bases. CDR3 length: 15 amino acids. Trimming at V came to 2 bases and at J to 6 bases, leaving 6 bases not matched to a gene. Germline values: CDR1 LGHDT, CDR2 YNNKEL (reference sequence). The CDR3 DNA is TGTGCCAGCAGCCAATGGGACAGGGGTGTCCCTGAAGCTTTCTTT. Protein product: CASSQWDRGVPEAFF.

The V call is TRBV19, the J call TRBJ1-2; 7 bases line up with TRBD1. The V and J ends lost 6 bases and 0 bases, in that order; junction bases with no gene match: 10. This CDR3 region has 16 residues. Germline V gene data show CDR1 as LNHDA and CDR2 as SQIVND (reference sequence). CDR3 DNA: TGTGCCAGTAGGCGTACAGGGGCCCCAGCTAACTATGGCTACACCTTC. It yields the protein CASRRTGAPANYGYTF.

As DNA, the CDR3 is TGTGCCACGGGACTAGCCACGGTTGGGACCGGGGAGCTGTTTTTT. It yields the protein CATGLATVGTGELFF. V and J are TRBV10-3 and TRBJ2-2; 9 bases are shared with TRBD2. With 10 bases clipped from V and 5 bases from J, the junction kept 11 bases outside the gene matches. The CDR3 is made up of 15 amino acids. Germline V gene data show CDR1 as ENHRY and CDR2 as SYGVKD.

This CDR3 reads CASSFVRGSPLHF. DNA of the CDR3: TGTGCCAGCAGTTTCGTTAGGGGGTCACCCCTCCACTTT. The chain links TRBV6-6 to TRBJ1-6; tentatively, D is TRBD1 (6 bases). V lost 4 bases to trimming and J lost 10 bases, with 11 bases between them. Germline loops: CDR1 MNHNY, CDR2 SVGAGI (reference sequence). The CDR3 contains 13 residues.

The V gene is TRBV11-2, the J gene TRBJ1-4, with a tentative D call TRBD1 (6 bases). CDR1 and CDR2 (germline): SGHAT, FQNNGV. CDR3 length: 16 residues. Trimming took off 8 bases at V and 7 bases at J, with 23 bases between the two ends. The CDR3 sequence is CASAVRAGVVGEKLFF. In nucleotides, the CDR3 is TGTGCCAGCGCAGTACGGGCAGGGGTGGTGGGTGAAAAACTGTTTTTT.

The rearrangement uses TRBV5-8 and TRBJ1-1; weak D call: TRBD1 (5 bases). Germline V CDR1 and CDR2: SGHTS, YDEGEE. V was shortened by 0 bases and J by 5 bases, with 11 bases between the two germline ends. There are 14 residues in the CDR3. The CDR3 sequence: CASSLGQGRTEAFF. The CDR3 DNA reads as TGTGCCAGCAGCTTGGGGCAGGGTAGAACTGAAGCTTTCTTT.

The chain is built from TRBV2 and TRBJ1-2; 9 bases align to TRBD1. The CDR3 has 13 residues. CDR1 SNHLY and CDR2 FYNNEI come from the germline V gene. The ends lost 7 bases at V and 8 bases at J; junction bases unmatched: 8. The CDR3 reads CASNRDRALGYTF. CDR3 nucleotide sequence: TGTGCCAGCAACCGGGACAGGGCATTAGGCTACACCTTC.

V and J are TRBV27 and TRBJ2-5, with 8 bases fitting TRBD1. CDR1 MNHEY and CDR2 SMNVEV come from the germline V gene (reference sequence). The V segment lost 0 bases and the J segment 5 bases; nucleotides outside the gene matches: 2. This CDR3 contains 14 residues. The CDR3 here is CASSLSTGVETQYF. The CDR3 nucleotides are TGTGCCAGCAGTTTATCGACAGGGGTGGAGACCCAGTACTTC.

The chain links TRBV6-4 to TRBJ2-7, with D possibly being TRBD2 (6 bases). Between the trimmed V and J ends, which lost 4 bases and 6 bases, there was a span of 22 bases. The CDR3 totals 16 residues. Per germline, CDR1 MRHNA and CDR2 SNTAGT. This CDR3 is CASSGGDFPDLCEQYF. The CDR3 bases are TGTGCCAGCAGTGGGGGGGACTTCCCAGACCTTTGCGAGCAGTACTTC.

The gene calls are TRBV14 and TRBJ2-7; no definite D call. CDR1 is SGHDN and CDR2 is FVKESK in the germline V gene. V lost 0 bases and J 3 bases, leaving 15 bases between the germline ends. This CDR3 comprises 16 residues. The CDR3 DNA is TGTGCCAGCAGCCAAGATATCGCATCGGGCTTCTACGAGCAGTACTTC. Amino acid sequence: CASSQDIASGFYEQYF.

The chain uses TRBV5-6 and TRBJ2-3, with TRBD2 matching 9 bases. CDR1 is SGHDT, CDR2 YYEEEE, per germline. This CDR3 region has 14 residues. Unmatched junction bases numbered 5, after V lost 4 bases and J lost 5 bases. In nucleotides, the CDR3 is TGTGCCAGCAGCCCGGGACTAGCAGGAGATACGCAGTATTTT. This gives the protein CASSPGLAGDTQYF.

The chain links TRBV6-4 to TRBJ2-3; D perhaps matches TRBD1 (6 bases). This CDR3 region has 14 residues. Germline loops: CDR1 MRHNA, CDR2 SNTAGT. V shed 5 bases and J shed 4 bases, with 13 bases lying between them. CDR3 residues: CASSPTGSADTQYF. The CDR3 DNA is TGTGCCAGCAGTCCAACAGGGAGCGCAGATACGCAGTATTTT.

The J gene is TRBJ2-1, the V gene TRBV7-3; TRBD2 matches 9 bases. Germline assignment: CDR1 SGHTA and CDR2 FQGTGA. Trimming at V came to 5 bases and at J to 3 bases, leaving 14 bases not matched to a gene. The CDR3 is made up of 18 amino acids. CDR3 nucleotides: TGTGCCAGCAGCCCCTTCATGCCGGGACTAGCAGTCTACAATGAGCAGTTCTTC. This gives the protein CASSPFMPGLAVYNEQFF.

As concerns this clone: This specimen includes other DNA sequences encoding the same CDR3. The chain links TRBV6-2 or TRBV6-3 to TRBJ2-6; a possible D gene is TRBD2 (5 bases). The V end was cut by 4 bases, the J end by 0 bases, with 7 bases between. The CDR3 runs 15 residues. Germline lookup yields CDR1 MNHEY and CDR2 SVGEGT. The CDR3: CASSSGSSGANVLTF. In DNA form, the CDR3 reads TGTGCCAGCAGTTCGGGGTCCTCTGGGGCCAACGTCCTGACTTTC.

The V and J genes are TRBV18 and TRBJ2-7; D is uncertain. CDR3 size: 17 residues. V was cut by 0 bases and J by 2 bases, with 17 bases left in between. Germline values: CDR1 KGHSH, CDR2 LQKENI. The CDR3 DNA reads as TGTGCCAGCTCACCACCTCGCGACGGCTTGATGACCTACGAGCAGTACTTC. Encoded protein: CASSPPRDGLMTYEQYF.

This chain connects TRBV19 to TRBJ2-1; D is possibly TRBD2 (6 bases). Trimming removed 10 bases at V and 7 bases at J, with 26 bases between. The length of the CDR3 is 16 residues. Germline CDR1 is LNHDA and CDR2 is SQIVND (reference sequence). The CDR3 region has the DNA TGTGCCACAGGAACCTTAGCGGAGGAGGAGGGTAATGAGCAGTTCTTC. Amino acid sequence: CATGTLAEEEGNEQFF.

The CDR3 bases are TGTGCCTGGAGTGTACCCGCTACCTATAATTCACCCCTCCACTTT. Translation gives CAWSVPATYNSPLHF. This chain connects TRBV30 to TRBJ1-6, with D unresolved. CDR3 length: 15 amino acids. The V gene lost 0 bases and the J gene lost 2 bases, with 8 bases spanning the gap. Germline V lookup: CDR1 GTSNPN, CDR2 SVGIG (reference sequence).